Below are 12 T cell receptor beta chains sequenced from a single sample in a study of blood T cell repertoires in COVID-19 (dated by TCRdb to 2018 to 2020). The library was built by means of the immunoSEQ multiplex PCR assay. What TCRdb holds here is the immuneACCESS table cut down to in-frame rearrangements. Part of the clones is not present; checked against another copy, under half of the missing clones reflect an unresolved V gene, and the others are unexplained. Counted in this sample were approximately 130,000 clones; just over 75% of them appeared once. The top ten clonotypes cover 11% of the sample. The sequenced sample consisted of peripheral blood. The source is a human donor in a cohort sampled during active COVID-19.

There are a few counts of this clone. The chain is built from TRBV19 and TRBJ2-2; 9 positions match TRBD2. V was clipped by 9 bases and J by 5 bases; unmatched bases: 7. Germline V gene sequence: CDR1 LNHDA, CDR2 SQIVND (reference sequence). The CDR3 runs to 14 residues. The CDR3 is CASASGVGTGELFF. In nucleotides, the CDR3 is TGTGCCAGCGCTAGCGGGGTAGGGACCGGGGAGCTGTTTTTT.

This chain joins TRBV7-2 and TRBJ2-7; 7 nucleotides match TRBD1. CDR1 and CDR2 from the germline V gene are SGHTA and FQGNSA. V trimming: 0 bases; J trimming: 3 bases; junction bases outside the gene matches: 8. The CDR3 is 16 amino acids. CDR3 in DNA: TGTGCCAGCAGCTTAGCAGAGGGGGCGCAGGTCTACGAGCAGTACTTC. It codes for CASSLAEGAQVYEQYF.

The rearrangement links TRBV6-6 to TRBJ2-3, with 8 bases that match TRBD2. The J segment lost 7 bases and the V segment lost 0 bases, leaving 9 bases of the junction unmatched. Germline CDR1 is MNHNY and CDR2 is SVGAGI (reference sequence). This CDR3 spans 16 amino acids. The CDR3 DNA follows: TGTGCCAGCAGTTACTCCAATCCGGGGGGGACGAATACGCAGTATTTT. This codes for CASSYSNPGGTNTQYF.

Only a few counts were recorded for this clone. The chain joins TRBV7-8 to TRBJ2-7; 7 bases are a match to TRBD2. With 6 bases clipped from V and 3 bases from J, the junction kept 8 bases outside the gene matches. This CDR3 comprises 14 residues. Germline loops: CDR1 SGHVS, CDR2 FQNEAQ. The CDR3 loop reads CASRSSGVSYEQYF. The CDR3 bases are TGTGCCAGCAGGTCGAGCGGGGTAAGCTACGAGCAGTACTTC.

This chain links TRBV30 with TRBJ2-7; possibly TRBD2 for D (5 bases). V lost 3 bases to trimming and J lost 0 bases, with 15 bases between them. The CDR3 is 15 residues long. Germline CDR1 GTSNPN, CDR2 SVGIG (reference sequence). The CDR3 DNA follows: TGTGCCTGGAGGGCAGAAGCGGTACTCTCCTACGAGCAGTACTTC. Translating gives CAWRAEAVLSYEQYF.

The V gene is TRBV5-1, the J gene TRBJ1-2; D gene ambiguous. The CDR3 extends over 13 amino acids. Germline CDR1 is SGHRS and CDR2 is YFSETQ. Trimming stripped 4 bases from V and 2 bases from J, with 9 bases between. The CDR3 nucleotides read TGCGCCAGCAGCCTTCAGATCAACTATGGCTACACCTTC. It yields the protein CASSLQINYGYTF. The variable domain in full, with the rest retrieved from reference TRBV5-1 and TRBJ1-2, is KAGVTQTPRYLIKTRGQQVTLSCSPISGHRSVSWYQQTPGQGLQFLFEYFSETQRNKGNFPGRFSGRQFSNSRSEMNVSTLELGDSALYLCASSLQINYGYTFGSGTRLTVV.

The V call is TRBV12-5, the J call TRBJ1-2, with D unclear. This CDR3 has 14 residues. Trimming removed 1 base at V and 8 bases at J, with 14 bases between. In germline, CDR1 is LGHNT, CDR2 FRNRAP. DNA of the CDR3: TGTGCTAGTGGTTTGGGTGAGGGTCTGGGAGGCTACACCTTC. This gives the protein CASGLGEGLGGYTF.

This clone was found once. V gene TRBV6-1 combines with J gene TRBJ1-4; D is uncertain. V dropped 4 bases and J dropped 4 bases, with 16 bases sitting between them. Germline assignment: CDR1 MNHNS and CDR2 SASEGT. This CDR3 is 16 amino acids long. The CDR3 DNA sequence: TGTGCCAGCAGTGTTTCCTCGGCGGCCTTTAATGAAAAACTGTTTTTT. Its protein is CASSVSSAAFNEKLFF.

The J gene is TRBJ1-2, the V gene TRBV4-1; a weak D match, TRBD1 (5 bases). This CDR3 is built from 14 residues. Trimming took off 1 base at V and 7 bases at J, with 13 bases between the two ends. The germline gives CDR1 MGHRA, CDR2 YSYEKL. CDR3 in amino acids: CASSQGIRVVGYTF. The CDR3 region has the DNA TGCGCCAGCAGCCAAGGGATCAGGGTTGTTGGCTACACCTTC.

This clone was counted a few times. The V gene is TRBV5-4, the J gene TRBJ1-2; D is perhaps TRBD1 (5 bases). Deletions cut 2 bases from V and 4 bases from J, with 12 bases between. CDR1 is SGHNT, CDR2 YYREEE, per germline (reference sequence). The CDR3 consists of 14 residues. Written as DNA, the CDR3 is TGTGCCAGCAGCTTACAGGACGGTCGCTATGGCTACACCTTC. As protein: CASSLQDGRYGYTF.

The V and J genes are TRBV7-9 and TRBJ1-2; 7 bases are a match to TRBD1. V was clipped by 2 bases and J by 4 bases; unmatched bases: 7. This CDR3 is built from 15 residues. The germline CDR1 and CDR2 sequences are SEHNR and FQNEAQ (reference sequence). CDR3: CASSLNRDSTYGYTF. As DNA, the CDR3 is TGTGCCAGCAGCTTAAATCGGGACAGCACCTATGGCTACACCTTC.

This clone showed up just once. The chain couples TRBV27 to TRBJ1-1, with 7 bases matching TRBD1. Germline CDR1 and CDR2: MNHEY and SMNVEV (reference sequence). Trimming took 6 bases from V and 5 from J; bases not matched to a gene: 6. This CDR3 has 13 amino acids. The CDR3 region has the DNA TGTGCCAGCAGCGCTGCAGGGGGGACTGAAGCTTTCTTT. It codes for CASSAAGGTEAFF.